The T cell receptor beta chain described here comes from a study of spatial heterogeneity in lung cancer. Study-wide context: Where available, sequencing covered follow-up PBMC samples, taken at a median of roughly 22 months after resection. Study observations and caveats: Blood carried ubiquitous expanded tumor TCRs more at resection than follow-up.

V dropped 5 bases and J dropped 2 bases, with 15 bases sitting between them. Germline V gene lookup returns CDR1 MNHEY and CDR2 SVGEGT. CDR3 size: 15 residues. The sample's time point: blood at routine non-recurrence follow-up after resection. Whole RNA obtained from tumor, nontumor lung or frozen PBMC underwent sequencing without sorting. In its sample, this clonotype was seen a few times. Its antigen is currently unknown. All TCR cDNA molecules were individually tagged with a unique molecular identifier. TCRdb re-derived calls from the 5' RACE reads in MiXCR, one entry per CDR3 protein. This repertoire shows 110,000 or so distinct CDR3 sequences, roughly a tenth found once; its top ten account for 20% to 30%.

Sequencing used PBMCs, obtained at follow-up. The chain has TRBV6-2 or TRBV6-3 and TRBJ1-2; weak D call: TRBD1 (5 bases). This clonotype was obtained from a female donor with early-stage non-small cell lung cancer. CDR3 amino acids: CASSTEPGRNYGYTF. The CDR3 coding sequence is TGTGCCAGCAGTACCGAACCGGGACGCAACTATGGCTACACCTTC.